Presented here are 26 T cell receptor beta chains from one specimen sequenced in a study of blood T cells in healthy people across ages (dated by TCRdb to the mid-2010s). The library was generated by 5' RACE. The instrument given in TCRdb is Illumina HiSeq 2500. A second PCR of roughly 7 to 12 cycles was run with a J-beta primer mix and a sample-barcoded 5' primer. The public reads were reanalyzed by TCRdb: fastp trimming at Q25, MiXCR alignment, in-frame beta chains only. Every entry covers one CDR3 protein and lists the most common genes and DNA from its rows. In all, the sample holds over 1,500,000 distinct CDR3 sequences, and just under 50% of those were seen once. The ten largest clones take up roughly 2.1% of the sample. The sequencing sample was made of blood. The receptors derive from a woman in her thirties or forties in good health.

In this sample, this clonotype turned up many times. The V and J genes are TRBV20-1 and TRBJ2-7; 12 nucleotides match TRBD2. The J segment lost 9 bases and the V segment lost 3 bases, leaving 18 bases of the junction unmatched. Germline lookup yields CDR1 DFQATT and CDR2 SNEGSKA (reference sequence). The CDR3 length is 17 residues. In DNA, the CDR3 is TGCAGTGCTAGTTCTCTTTTAACCAGACTAGCGGGGGCCGCGCAGTACTTC. Translating it yields CSASSLLTRLAGAAQYF.

The chain has TRBV25-1 and TRBJ1-4, with 8 bases that match TRBD1. Germline CDR1 is MGHDK and CDR2 is SYGVNS. Losses at the gene ends were 5 bases for V and 8 bases for J; bases not matched to a gene: 4. CDR3 length: 13 residues. The CDR3 here is CASSQGAHEKLFF. In DNA form, the CDR3 reads TGTGCCAGCAGTCAGGGGGCGCACGAAAAACTGTTTTTT.

This clonotype came up many times. The chain uses TRBV11-1 and TRBJ2-3, with a possible D match to TRBD2 (6 bases). Germline assignment: CDR1 SGHAT and CDR2 FQDESV (reference sequence). The CDR3 sequence is 14 residues long. Deletions cut 1 base from V and 3 bases from J, with 8 bases between. DNA for the CDR3: TGTGCCAGCAGCTTAGGGAGGGAGACAGATACGCAGTATTTT. Its protein is CASSLGRETDTQYF.

The chain uses TRBV27 and TRBJ1-6; a possible D gene is TRBD1 (6 bases). The CDR3 is 16 amino acids. Trimming took off 6 bases at V and 0 bases at J, with 12 bases between the two ends. CDR1 and CDR2 from the germline V gene are MNHEY and SMNVEV (reference sequence). CDR3 DNA: TGTGCCAGCAGGGAGAAAGGGGGCTCCTATAATTCACCCCTCCACTTT. Protein sequence: CASREKGGSYNSPLHF.

This clonotype was counted only a few times. V is TRBV12-5 and J is TRBJ2-1; 9 nucleotides line up with TRBD1. The V gene's germline CDR1 is LGHNT and CDR2 FRNRAP. J gave up 10 bases and V 5 bases, and 27 bases lay outside the gene matches. The CDR3 loop spans 20 amino acids. The CDR3 nucleotides are TGTGCTAGTGGTGTGGGCCTATCCCTCTCCGGGACAGGGACATACCCCGAGCAGTTCTTC. Protein sequence: CASGVGLSLSGTGTYPEQFF.

The chain is built from TRBV20-1 and TRBJ2-1; 9 bases are a match to TRBD1. Per germline, CDR1 DFQATT and CDR2 SNEGSKA (reference sequence). The CDR3 runs to 15 residues. J was trimmed by 10 bases and V by 1 base; bases with no gene match: 11. CDR3 in amino acids: CSARVWGTGRDEQFF. CDR3 nucleotide sequence: TGCAGTGCTAGAGTGTGGGGGACAGGGAGGGACGAGCAGTTCTTC.

This CDR3 is CASTIGPLIYGYTF. In DNA, the CDR3 is TGTGCCAGCACCATTGGACCCTTGATATATGGCTACACCTTC. The chain carries TRBV28 and TRBJ1-2; D uncertain. V dropped 7 bases and J dropped 5 bases, with 17 bases sitting between them. The CDR3 is 14 amino acids. Looked up from germline, CDR1 is MDHEN and CDR2 is SYDVKM.

This clonotype turned up a few times. The chain carries TRBV20-1 and TRBJ2-7; 8 bases line up with TRBD2. Germline V gives CDR1 DFQATT, CDR2 SNEGSKA (reference sequence). V dropped 0 bases and J dropped 3; count of bases not matched to a gene: 7. This CDR3 is built from 15 residues. This CDR3 is CSARDRSGVGYEQYF. DNA for the CDR3: TGCAGTGCTAGAGATCGTAGCGGGGTAGGCTACGAGCAGTACTTC.

The CDR3 bases are TGCAGTGCTAGACCCATGCCCCGGACTAGCGGGGACTACGAGCAGTACTTC. Amino acids: CSARPMPRTSGDYEQYF. This chain uses TRBV20-1 with TRBJ2-5; 12 positions agree with TRBD2. The J call may be in error: the DNA end matches TRBJ2-7 better. This CDR3 is 17 amino acids long. CDR1 is DFQATT and CDR2 is SNEGSKA in the germline V gene (reference sequence).

The chain recombines TRBV5-5 with TRBJ1-1, with 7 bases fitting TRBD1. The CDR3 spans 14 residues. The germline V gene has CDR1 SGHKS and CDR2 YYEKEE (reference sequence). J gave up 2 bases and V 4 bases, and 5 bases lay outside the gene matches. CDR3 region: CASSPRDSNTEAFF. For the CDR3, the DNA is TGTGCCAGCAGCCCCCGGGACAGCAACACTGAAGCTTTCTTT. The variable domain in full, with the rest retrieved from reference TRBV5-5 and TRBJ1-1, is DAGVTQSPTHLIKTRGQQVTLRCSPISGHKSVSWYQQVLGQGPQFIFQYYEKEERGRGNFPDRFSARQFPNYSSELNVNALLLGDSALYLCASSPRDSNTEAFFGQGTRLTVV.

J is TRBJ2-1 and V is TRBV7-3; the match to TRBD2 covers 12 bases. Trimming removed 5 bases from V and 7 bases from J; junction bases left unmatched: 9. The germline V gene encodes CDR1 SGHTA and CDR2 FQGTGA. This CDR3 comprises 16 residues. CDR3 in amino acids: CASSRPSGGARNEQFF. The CDR3 DNA sequence: TGTGCCAGCAGCCGCCCTAGCGGGGGGGCGAGGAATGAGCAGTTCTTC. The full variable domain, with the rest looked up from reference TRBV7-3 and TRBJ2-1, is GAGVSQTPSNKVTEKGKYVELRCDPISGHTALYWYRQSLGQGPEFLIYFQGTGAADDSGLPNDRFFAVRPEGSVSTLKIQRTERGDSAVYLCASSRPSGGARNEQFFGPGTRLTVL.

J is TRBJ2-7 and V is TRBV5-1; 9 nucleotides align to TRBD1. There are 13 residues in the CDR3. The germline CDR1 and CDR2 sequences are SGHRS and YFSETQ. Trimming removed 5 bases from V and 2 bases from J; junction bases left unmatched: 2. CDR3 nucleotides: TGCGCCAGCAGGGGGACAGGGCCCTACGAGCAGTACTTC. This encodes CASRGTGPYEQYF.

This clonotype was seen only a few times. J is TRBJ2-3 and V is TRBV24-1, with 8 bases matching TRBD2. In germline, CDR1 is KGHDR, CDR2 SFDVKD. After removal of 3 bases from V and 5 bases from J, the junction contained 9 bases not matched to a gene. This CDR3 comprises 16 residues. CDR3 DNA sequence: TGTGCCACCAGTGATCCCTCGACTAGCGTTATAGATACGCAGTATTTT. This gives the protein CATSDPSTSVIDTQYF.

This clonotype was picked up many times. This chain links TRBV29-1 with TRBJ2-7, with D possibly being TRBD1 (5 bases). Germline CDR1 and CDR2: SQVTM and ANQGSEA. The V end was cut by 4 bases, the J end by 2 bases, with 6 bases between. CDR3 size: 11 residues. This CDR3 reads CSVGQTYEQYF. The DNA for the CDR3 is TGCAGCGTTGGACAGACCTACGAGCAGTACTTC.

The chain uses TRBV25-1 and TRBJ1-4; D is unclear. Germline CDR1 MGHDK, CDR2 SYGVNS. V lost 2 bases and J lost 10, with 11 bases in between. This CDR3 spans 13 amino acids. The CDR3 is CASSEVRVGKLFF. CDR3 coding DNA: TGTGCCAGCAGTGAAGTTCGGGTTGGAAAACTGTTTTTT.

This clonotype has only a few counts. The chain has TRBV6-5 and TRBJ2-5; a weak D match, TRBD2 (6 bases). The germline V gene has CDR1 MNHEY and CDR2 SVGAGI. This CDR3 is 18 amino acids long. The V end was cut by 0 bases, the J end by 7 bases, with 24 bases between. The CDR3 coding sequence is TGTGCCAGCAGTTACTCTATGGATTCGGGGGAAAGGTTTGGGACCCAGTACTTC. Translating gives CASSYSMDSGERFGTQYF.

The chain couples TRBV15 to TRBJ2-3; 7 nucleotides match TRBD2. The ends lost 6 bases at V and 0 bases at J; junction bases unmatched: 0. Germline-derived CDR1 and CDR2 are LNHNV and YYDKDF (reference sequence). The CDR3 runs 13 residues. In DNA form, the CDR3 reads TGTGCCACCAGGGGGGGGAGCACAGATACGCAGTATTTT. Translated, it gives CATRGGSTDTQYF.

To note about this clonotype: An end of the junction differs from the germline gene, which may be a read error. V is TRBV11-3 and J is TRBJ2-1; 7 bases are shared with TRBD1. Germline loops: CDR1 SGHNT, CDR2 YENEEA. CDR3 length equals 15 residues. This CDR3 reads CASNLGRGSYNEQFF. For the CDR3, the DNA is TGTGCCAGCAACTTAGGCAGGGGGTCCTACAATGAGCAGTTCTTC. The full variable domain, with the rest looked up from reference TRBV11-3 and TRBJ2-1, is EAGVVQSPRYKIIEKKQPVAFWCNPISGHNTLYWYLQNLGQGPELLIRYENEEAVDDSQLPKDRFSAERLKGVDSTLKIQPAELGDSAVYLCASNLGRGSYNEQFFGPGTRLTVL.

CDR3 DNA sequence: TGTGCCACCAGCATAGGACAGGCTAACTATGGCTACACCTTC. Encoded protein: CATSIGQANYGYTF. The chain employs TRBV15 and TRBJ1-2; 7 bases agree with TRBD1. The CDR3 totals 14 residues. Germline V gene sequence: CDR1 LNHNV, CDR2 YYDKDF (reference sequence). Trimming cost V 4 bases and J 0 bases; bases outside gene matches: 2.

The chain is built from TRBV3-1 and TRBJ2-7; possible D gene TRBD1, 5 bases. This CDR3 contains 15 residues. The V gene's germline CDR1 is LGHDT and CDR2 YNNKEL (reference sequence). V gave up 4 bases and J gave up 2 bases, with 15 bases separating them. CDR3 amino acids: CASSRADDSAYEQYF. In nucleotides, the CDR3 is TGTGCCAGCAGCCGAGCTGATGACAGTGCCTACGAGCAGTACTTC.

This sequence joins TRBV2 and TRBJ1-5; 8 bases are a match to TRBD1. The CDR3 covers 16 residues. Germline lookup yields CDR1 SNHLY and CDR2 FYNNEI. Trimming removed 7 bases from V and 3 bases from J; junction bases left unmatched: 11. CDR3 in DNA: TGTGCCAGCAACCTCGGACAGGGCCATTCCAATCAGCCCCAGCATTTT. Translating gives CASNLGQGHSNQPQHF.

The genes are TRBV5-5 and TRBJ1-5; 7 bases match TRBD1. The CDR3 is 15 amino acids. The V segment lost 3 bases and the J segment 3 bases; nucleotides outside the gene matches: 6. CDR1 is SGHKS, CDR2 YYEKEE, per germline (reference sequence). CDR3 bases: TGTGCCAGCAGCTCCCTCGGGACAGTCAATCAGCCCCAGCATTTT. Translation: CASSSLGTVNQPQHF.

This clonotype turned up a few times. This sequence joins TRBV7-2 and TRBJ2-1; the D is unclear. Germline V lookup: CDR1 SGHTA, CDR2 FQGNSA. The length of the CDR3 is 12 residues. V was clipped by 5 bases and J by 4 bases, with 6 bases between them. In nucleotides, the CDR3 is TGTGCCAGCAGCCCAAAATACAATGAGCAGTTCTTC. Protein: CASSPKYNEQFF.

The chain is built from TRBV2 and TRBJ2-1, with D unresolved. V was shortened by 1 base and J by 4 bases, with 14 bases between the two germline ends. This CDR3 region has 16 residues. CDR1 is SNHLY and CDR2 is FYNNEI in the germline V gene. CDR3: CASSEEVGRIYNEQFF. DNA of the CDR3: TGTGCCAGCAGTGAAGAAGTAGGGCGGATATACAATGAGCAGTTCTTC.

This clonotype appeared many times. Compared with germline, one end of the junction differs, possibly owing to a read error. J is TRBJ2-7 and V is TRBV5-1, with 9 nucleotides matching TRBD1. Germline CDR1 SGHRS, CDR2 YFSETQ. CDR3 length: 15 amino acids. DNA for the CDR3: TGTGCCAGCAGCCCTGCCGGGACAGGGACCTACGAGCAGTACTTC. It encodes CASSPAGTGTYEQYF. Based on the CDR3 plus reference TRBV5-1 and TRBJ2-7, the full variable domain is KAGVTQTPRYLIKTRGQQVTLSCSPISGHRSVSWYQQTPGQGLQFLFEYFSETQRNKGNFPGRFSGRQFSNSRSEMNVSTLELGDSALYLCASSPAGTGTYEQYFGPGTRLTVT.

This clonotype was observed many times. The chain has TRBV7-9 and TRBJ2-5; 9 nucleotides line up with TRBD1. V dropped 4 bases and J dropped 5; count of bases not matched to a gene: 5. Germline CDR1 is SEHNR and CDR2 is FQNEAQ (reference sequence). This CDR3 is 14 amino acids long. Here the CDR3 DNA reads TGTGCCAGCAGCTCCGGGACAGGGAGCGAGACCCAGTACTTC. Translated, it gives CASSSGTGSETQYF.